Presented here are 22 T cell receptor beta chains from one specimen sequenced in a study of shared clonotypes between healthy human individuals. Measured with immunoSEQ multiplex PCR; TCRdb has only the in-frame clones, and not every one. The sample has roughly 500,000 clones, approximately 79% seen once. The material sequenced was PBMCs. The receptor source for this set is a woman aged 35 to 49 in good health. Some clones in this sample may be carry-over from other donors' samples.

This chain joins TRBV18 and TRBJ2-7; D is possibly TRBD2 (6 bases). The CDR3 runs to 16 residues. Germline V gene sequence: CDR1 KGHSH, CDR2 LQKENI. V shed 2 bases and J shed 0 bases, with 14 bases lying between them. DNA of the CDR3: TGTGCCAGCTCACCAAGGTTCCGGGACTTCTCCTACGAGCAGTACTTC. Its protein is CASSPRFRDFSYEQYF.

The V call is TRBV6-8, the J call TRBJ2-1, with D tentatively TRBD1 or TRBD2 (5 bases each). CDR3 length: 15 residues. Germline lookup yields CDR1 MNHGY and CDR2 SAAAGT. Trimming took 6 bases from V and 5 from J, leaving 17 bases between them. The chain's CDR3 is CASSAKADKNNEQFF. In nucleotides, the CDR3 is TGTGCCAGCAGCGCTAAAGCGGACAAGAACAATGAGCAGTTCTTC.

Concerning this clone: Other DNA sequences in this specimen translate into the identical CDR3. The genes are TRBV6-4 and TRBJ2-3; 7 nucleotides match TRBD2. The length of the CDR3 is 14 residues. V trimming: 4 bases; J trimming: 3 bases; junction bases outside the gene matches: 4. Per germline, CDR1 MRHNA and CDR2 SNTAGT. CDR3: CASSVSGGTDTQYF. The DNA for the CDR3 is TGTGCCAGCAGTGTATCGGGGGGAACAGATACGCAGTATTTT.

The V call is TRBV7-9, the J call TRBJ1-2; D is unclear. Germline V gene lookup returns CDR1 SEHNR and CDR2 FQNEAQ (reference sequence). Trimming shortened V by 5 bases and J by 3 bases, and 7 bases separated the two germline ends. The CDR3 has 12 residues. The CDR3 protein is CASSPDYYGYTF. The CDR3 nucleotides are TGTGCCAGCAGCCCCGACTACTATGGCTACACCTTC.

The J gene is TRBJ1-6, the V gene TRBV27; no clear D gene. Germline CDR1 is MNHEY and CDR2 is SMNVEV (reference sequence). V was shortened by 0 bases and J by 9 bases, with 9 bases between the two germline ends. The CDR3 consists of 14 residues. CDR3: CASSLSAQISPLHF. The CDR3 bases are TGTGCCAGCAGTTTATCCGCCCAGATTTCACCCCTCCACTTT.

A note on this clone: One end of the junction fails to match germline, which may point to a read error. Additional DNA sequences in this sample encode the identical CDR3. The rearrangement uses TRBV11-2 and TRBJ2-7; weak D call: TRBD2 (6 bases). The CDR3 has 16 residues. From germline, CDR1 is SGHAT and CDR2 FQNNGV. CDR3 in DNA: TGCGCCAGCAGCCAGGGATTATCGGGACTCCGGGCCGAGCAGTACTTC. This sequence encodes CASSQGLSGLRAEQYF.

V is TRBV15 and J is TRBJ2-6; perhaps TRBD1 as D (5 bases). Germline V CDR1 and CDR2: LNHNV, YYDKDF (reference sequence). The CDR3 runs to 15 residues. Trimming removed 5 bases from V and 0 bases from J, with 8 bases in between. CDR3 residues: CATSRRGSGANVLTF. CDR3 nucleotide sequence: TGTGCCACCAGCCGAAGGGGCTCTGGGGCCAACGTCCTGACTTTC.

For this clone: One end of the junction varies from germline; a read error may be responsible. The chain uses TRBV7-9 and TRBJ1-4; maybe TRBD1 (5 bases). The CDR3 is 13 amino acids. Germline CDR1 SEHNR, CDR2 FQNEAQ (reference sequence). Here the CDR3 reads CASSQDRMEKLFF. The CDR3, as DNA: TGCGCCAGCAGCCAAGACAGAATGGAAAAACTGTTTTTT.

This clone showed up just a few times. The rearrangement joins TRBV11-2 to TRBJ2-1; TRBD2 matches 10 bases. Germline CDR1 SGHAT, CDR2 FQNNGV. The CDR3 consists of 16 residues. V shed 1 base, J shed 8 bases, and the junction held 8 bases outside the gene matches. Here the CDR3 DNA reads TGTGCCAGCAGCTTAGGAGGACTAGCGGCTGGCGATGAGCAGTTCTTC. Translating it yields CASSLGGLAAGDEQFF.

In its sample, this clone was seen once. The chain joins TRBV19 to TRBJ1-1; 9 nucleotides match TRBD1. Germline lookup yields CDR1 LNHDA and CDR2 SQIVND (reference sequence). The CDR3 length is 15 residues. V dropped 2 bases and J dropped 1; count of bases not matched to a gene: 2. This CDR3 reads CASSIWGQGNTEAFF. The DNA of the CDR3 is TGTGCCAGTAGTATATGGGGACAGGGGAACACTGAAGCTTTCTTT.

This clone was seen repeatedly, ten times or more. The chain joins TRBV5-1 to TRBJ1-1; 8 bases line up with TRBD1. J was trimmed by 0 bases and V by 4 bases; bases with no gene match: 5. Germline V gene sequence: CDR1 SGHRS, CDR2 YFSETQ. This CDR3 region has 15 residues. CDR3 loop: CASSERQGLNTEAFF. For the CDR3, the DNA is TGCGCCAGCAGCGAACGACAGGGGTTGAACACTGAAGCTTTCTTT. Filled out from reference TRBV5-1 and TRBJ1-1, the complete variable domain reads KAGVTQTPRYLIKTRGQQVTLSCSPISGHRSVSWYQQTPGQGLQFLFEYFSETQRNKGNFPGRFSGRQFSNSRSEMNVSTLELGDSALYLCASSERQGLNTEAFFGQGTRLTVV.

This chain links TRBV9 with TRBJ2-2; 9 nucleotides agree with TRBD2. V was pared by 4 bases and J by 5 bases, with 6 bases of the junction left unmatched. The CDR3 is 15 residues long. Germline values: CDR1 SGDLS, CDR2 YYNGEE. This CDR3 is CASSFRGLATGELFF. CDR3 nucleotide sequence: TGTGCCAGCAGCTTTAGGGGACTAGCAACCGGGGAGCTGTTTTTT.

V gene TRBV7-2 combines with J gene TRBJ2-1; no firm D call. CDR1 is SGHTA and CDR2 is FQGNSA in the germline V gene. Trimming shortened V by 5 bases and J by 6 bases, and 11 bases separated the two germline ends. The CDR3 length is 13 residues. CDR3 protein: CASSRGPTNEQFF. In nucleotides, the CDR3 is TGTGCCAGCAGCAGAGGACCGACCAATGAGCAGTTCTTC.

V gene TRBV4-3 combines with J gene TRBJ1-2; a weak D match, TRBD1 (6 bases). CDR1 is LGHNA, CDR2 YSLEER, per germline. V was pared by 1 base and J by 8 bases, with 17 bases between. CDR3 length equals 15 residues. CDR3 amino acids: CASSQAHREPGGYTF. CDR3 nucleotide sequence: TGCGCCAGCAGCCAAGCTCACAGGGAGCCGGGGGGCTACACCTTC.

The chain is built from TRBV10-2 and TRBJ2-7, with 12 nucleotides matching TRBD2. CDR3 length: 16 residues. The germline gives CDR1 WSHSY, CDR2 SAAADI. The V gene end was trimmed by 1 base and the J gene end by 1 base; junction bases not matched to a gene: 2. The CDR3 reads CASSELLAGGSYEQYF. Written as DNA, the CDR3 is TGCGCCAGCAGTGAGTTACTAGCGGGAGGATCCTACGAGCAGTACTTC.

The chain uses TRBV6-1 and TRBJ1-3, with 8 bases lining up with TRBD1. There are 16 residues in the CDR3. Per the germline V gene, CDR1 is MNHNS and CDR2 is SASEGT. V trimming: 2 bases; J trimming: 4 bases; junction bases outside the gene matches: 7. The CDR3 loop reads CASSEPPRDRGNTIYF. CDR3 nucleotide sequence: TGTGCCAGCAGTGAACCCCCCCGGGACAGGGGAAACACCATATATTTT.

The chain joins TRBV28 to TRBJ2-7; D is possibly TRBD1 (5 bases). The V and J ends lost 6 bases and 0 bases respectively, with 15 bases between them. Germline lookup yields CDR1 MDHEN and CDR2 SYDVKM. The CDR3 is 15 residues long. The CDR3 is CASSPGHAGSYEQYF. CDR3 DNA sequence: TGTGCCAGCAGCCCCGGACACGCCGGCTCCTACGAGCAGTACTTC.

This chain links TRBV28 with TRBJ2-5; maybe TRBD2 (5 bases). The CDR3 length is 16 residues. The V and J ends lost 1 base and 5 bases respectively, with 17 bases between them. The germline CDR1 and CDR2 sequences are MDHEN and SYDVKM. CDR3 in DNA: TGTGCCAGCAGTTTATTTGGGTTTGGCCGCGGGGAGACCCAGTACTTC. Translated: CASSLFGFGRGETQYF.

The chain links TRBV14 to TRBJ2-1; 9 nucleotides match TRBD2. This CDR3 region has 19 residues. Germline CDR1 reads SGHDN; CDR2 reads FVKESK. With V trimmed by 3 bases and J by 7 bases, 19 bases remained unmatched. The CDR3 region has the DNA TGTGCCAGCAGCCAGCTTCCGGGGCGGGAGGGCCACCTTAGGAATGAGCAGTTCTTC. This gives the protein CASSQLPGREGHLRNEQFF. The full variable domain, its missing parts supplied by reference TRBV14 and TRBJ2-1, is EAGVTQFPSHSVIEKGQTVTLRCDPISGHDNLYWYRRVMGKEIKFLLHFVKESKQDESGMPNNRFLAERTGGTYSTLKVQPAELEDSGVYFCASSQLPGREGHLRNEQFFGPGTRLTVL.

The genes are TRBV4-1 and TRBJ2-7; D is uncertain. The V end lost 3 bases, the J end lost 6 bases, and 24 bases lay between the germline ends. Germline CDR1 reads MGHRA; CDR2 reads YSYEKL. This CDR3 contains 17 residues. This chain's CDR3 is CASSQVPDHLLRGEQYF. CDR3 in DNA: TGCGCCAGCAGCCAGGTCCCGGACCACCTCCTACGAGGCGAGCAGTACTTC.

A remark on this clone: The sample has other DNA sequences that encode this CDR3 too. V usage is TRBV5-1 and J usage is TRBJ1-5; D is unresolved. Trimming shortened V by 0 bases and J by 5 bases, and 6 bases separated the two germline ends. Germline V gene sequence: CDR1 SGHRS, CDR2 YFSETQ. The CDR3 has 13 residues. As DNA, the CDR3 is TGCGCCAGCAGCTTGGGGCCCGATCAGCCCCAGCATTTT. Translating gives CASSLGPDQPQHF.

J is TRBJ2-3 and V is TRBV18, with D perhaps TRBD2 (7 bases). The germline V gene encodes CDR1 KGHSH and CDR2 LQKENI. The V and J ends lost 3 bases and 0 bases respectively, with 13 bases between them. The CDR3 spans 16 residues. CDR3 residues: CASSPAGAPSTDTQYF. For the CDR3, the DNA is TGTGCCAGCTCACCGGCGGGGGCCCCTAGCACAGATACGCAGTATTTT. The whole variable domain, filled in from reference TRBV18 and TRBJ2-3, reads NAGVMQNPRHLVRRRGQEARLRCSPMKGHSHVYWYRQLPEEGLKFMVYLQKENIIDESGMPKERFSAEFPKEGPSILRIQQVVRGDSAAYFCASSPAGAPSTDTQYFGPGTRLTVL.